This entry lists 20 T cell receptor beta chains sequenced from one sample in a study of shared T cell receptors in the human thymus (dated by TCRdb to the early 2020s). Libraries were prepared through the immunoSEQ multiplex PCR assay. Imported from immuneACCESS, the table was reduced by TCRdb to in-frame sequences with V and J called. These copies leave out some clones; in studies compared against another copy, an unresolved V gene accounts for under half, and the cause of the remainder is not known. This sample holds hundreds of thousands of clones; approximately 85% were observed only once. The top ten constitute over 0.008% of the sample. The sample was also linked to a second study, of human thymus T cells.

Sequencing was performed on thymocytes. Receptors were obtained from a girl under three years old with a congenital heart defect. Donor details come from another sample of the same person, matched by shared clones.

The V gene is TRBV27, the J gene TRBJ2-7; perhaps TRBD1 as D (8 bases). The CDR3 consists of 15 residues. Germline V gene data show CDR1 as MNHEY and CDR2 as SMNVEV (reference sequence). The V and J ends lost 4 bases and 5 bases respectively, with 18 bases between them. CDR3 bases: TGTGCCAGCAGTTACGGGGGGCAGGGGGCCCACGAGCAGTACTTC. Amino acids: CASSYGGQGAHEQYF.

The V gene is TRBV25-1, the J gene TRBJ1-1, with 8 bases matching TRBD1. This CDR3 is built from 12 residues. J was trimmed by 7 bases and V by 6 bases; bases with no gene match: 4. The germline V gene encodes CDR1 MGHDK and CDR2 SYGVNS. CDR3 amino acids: CASRRTGHEAFF. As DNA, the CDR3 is TGTGCCAGCAGGCGGACAGGGCATGAAGCTTTCTTT.

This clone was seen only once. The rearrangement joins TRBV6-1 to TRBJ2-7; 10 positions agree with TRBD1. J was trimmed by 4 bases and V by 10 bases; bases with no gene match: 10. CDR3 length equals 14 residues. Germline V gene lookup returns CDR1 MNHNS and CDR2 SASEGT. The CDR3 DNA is TGTGCCACCCTCCCGGGACAGGGGTCATACGAGCAGTACTTC. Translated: CATLPGQGSYEQYF.

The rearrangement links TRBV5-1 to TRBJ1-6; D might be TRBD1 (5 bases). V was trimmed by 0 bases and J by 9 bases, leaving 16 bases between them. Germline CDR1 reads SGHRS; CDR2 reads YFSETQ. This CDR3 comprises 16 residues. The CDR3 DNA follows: TGCGCCAGCAGCTTGGGGGACTTCCAAAGGCGTTCACCCCTCCACTTT. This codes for CASSLGDFQRRSPLHF.

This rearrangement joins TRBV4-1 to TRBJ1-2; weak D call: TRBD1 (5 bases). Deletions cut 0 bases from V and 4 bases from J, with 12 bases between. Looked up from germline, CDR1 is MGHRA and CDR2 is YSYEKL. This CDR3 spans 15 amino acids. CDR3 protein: CASSQDIKGFYGYTF. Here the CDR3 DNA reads TGCGCCAGCAGCCAAGATATTAAGGGGTTCTATGGCTACACCTTC.

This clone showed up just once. The CDR3 loop is CASSSYRDTLPNYGYTF. CDR3 DNA: TGTGCCAGCAGCTCCTACCGGGACACGCTGCCTAACTATGGCTACACCTTC. The chain uses TRBV5-4 and TRBJ1-2; the D gene is possibly TRBD1 (6 bases). Germline V gene lookup returns CDR1 SGHNT and CDR2 YYREEE (reference sequence). V was pared by 3 bases and J by 0 bases, with 18 bases between. The CDR3 has 17 amino acids.

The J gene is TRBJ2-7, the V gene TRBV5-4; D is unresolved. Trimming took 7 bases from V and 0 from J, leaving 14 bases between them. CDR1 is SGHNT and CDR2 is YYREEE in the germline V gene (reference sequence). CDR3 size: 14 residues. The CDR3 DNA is TGTGCCAGCGGTTTCCCCGGTCCCTCCTACGAGCAGTACTTC. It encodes CASGFPGPSYEQYF.

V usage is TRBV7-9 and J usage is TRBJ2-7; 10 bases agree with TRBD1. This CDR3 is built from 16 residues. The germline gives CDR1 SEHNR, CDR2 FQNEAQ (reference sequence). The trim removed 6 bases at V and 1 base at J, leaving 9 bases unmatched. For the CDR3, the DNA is TGTGCCAGCAGTTCCCTTCAGGGACAGGGGTCCTACGAGCAGTACTTC. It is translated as CASSSLQGQGSYEQYF.

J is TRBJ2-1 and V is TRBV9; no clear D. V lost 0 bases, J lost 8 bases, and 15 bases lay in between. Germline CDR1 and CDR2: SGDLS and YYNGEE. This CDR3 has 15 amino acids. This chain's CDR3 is CASSVVDSDLHEQFF. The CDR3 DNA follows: TGTGCCAGCAGCGTAGTAGACTCCGATCTTCATGAGCAGTTCTTC.

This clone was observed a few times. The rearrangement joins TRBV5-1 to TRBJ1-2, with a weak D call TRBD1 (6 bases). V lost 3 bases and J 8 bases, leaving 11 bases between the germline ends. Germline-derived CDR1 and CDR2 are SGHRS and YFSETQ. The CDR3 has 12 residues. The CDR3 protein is CASSSSRGGYTF. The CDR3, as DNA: TGCGCCAGCAGCTCCTCAAGGGGGGGCTACACCTTC.

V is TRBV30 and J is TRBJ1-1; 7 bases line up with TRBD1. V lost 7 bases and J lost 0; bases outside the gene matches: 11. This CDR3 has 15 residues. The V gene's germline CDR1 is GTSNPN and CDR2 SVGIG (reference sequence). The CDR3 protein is CAYQGVLSLNTEAFF. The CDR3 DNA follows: TGTGCCTACCAGGGGGTCCTCTCCTTGAACACTGAAGCTTTCTTT. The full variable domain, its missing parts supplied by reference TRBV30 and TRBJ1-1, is SQTIHQWPATLVQPVGSPLSLECTVEGTSNPNLYWYRQAAGRGLQLLFYSVGIGQISSEVPQNLSASRPQDRQFILSSKKLLLSDSGFYLCAYQGVLSLNTEAFFGQGTRLTVV.

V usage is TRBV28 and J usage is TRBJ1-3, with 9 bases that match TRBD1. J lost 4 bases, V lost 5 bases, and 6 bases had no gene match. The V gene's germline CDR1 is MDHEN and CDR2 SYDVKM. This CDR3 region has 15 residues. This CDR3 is CASSPGTGQGNTIYF. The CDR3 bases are TGTGCCAGCAGTCCCGGGACAGGGCAAGGAAACACCATATATTTT.

This chain's CDR3 is CASSIPPTADRGLGGANVLTF. The CDR3 DNA reads TGTGCCAGTAGTATTCCTCCCACCGCAGACAGGGGGCTCGGTGGGGCCAACGTCCTGACTTTC. The V call is TRBV19, the J call TRBJ2-6, with TRBD1 identical over 10 bases. Germline assignment: CDR1 LNHDA and CDR2 SQIVND (reference sequence). The CDR3 loop spans 21 amino acids. Trimming took 3 bases from V and 3 from J; bases not matched to a gene: 17.

The CDR3 region has the DNA TGCGCCAGCAGCCAAGAAGGGTTTCTGGGACAGGGAAACTCTGGGGCCAACGTCCTGACTTTC. Amino acids: CASSQEGFLGQGNSGANVLTF. The genes are TRBV4-1 and TRBJ2-6; 9 nucleotides match TRBD1. The CDR3 contains 21 residues. J lost 0 bases, V lost 0 bases, and 12 bases had no gene match. Germline assignment: CDR1 MGHRA and CDR2 YSYEKL.

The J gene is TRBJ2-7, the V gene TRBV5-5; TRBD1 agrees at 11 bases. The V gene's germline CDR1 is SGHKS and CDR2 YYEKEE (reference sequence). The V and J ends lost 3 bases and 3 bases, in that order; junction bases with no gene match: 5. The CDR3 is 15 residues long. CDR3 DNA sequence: TGTGCCAGCAGCTCGCCCGGGACAGGGGGCTACGAGCAGTACTTC. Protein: CASSSPGTGGYEQYF.

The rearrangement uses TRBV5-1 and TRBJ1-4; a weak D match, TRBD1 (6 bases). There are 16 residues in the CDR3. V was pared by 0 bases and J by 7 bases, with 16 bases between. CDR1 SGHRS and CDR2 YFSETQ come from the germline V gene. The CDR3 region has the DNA TGCGCCAGCAGCTTGGCCGGGGGGCGCTCGGGTGAAAAACTGTTTTTT. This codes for CASSLAGGRSGEKLFF.

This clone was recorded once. CDR3 protein: CASSIYRGRNEKLFF. The CDR3 region has the DNA TGTGCCAGCAGTATCTACAGGGGGCGTAATGAAAAACTGTTTTTT. The chain has TRBV6-5 and TRBJ1-4; 9 bases map to TRBD1. The CDR3 consists of 15 residues. J gave up 4 bases and V 5 bases, and 5 bases lay outside the gene matches. Germline V CDR1 and CDR2: MNHEY, SVGAGI.

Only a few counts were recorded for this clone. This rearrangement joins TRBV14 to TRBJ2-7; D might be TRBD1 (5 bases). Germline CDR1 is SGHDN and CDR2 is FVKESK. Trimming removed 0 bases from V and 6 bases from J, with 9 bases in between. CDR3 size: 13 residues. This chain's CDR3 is CASSQDRQSEQYF. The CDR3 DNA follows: TGTGCCAGCAGCCAAGATCGACAGTCCGAGCAGTACTTC.

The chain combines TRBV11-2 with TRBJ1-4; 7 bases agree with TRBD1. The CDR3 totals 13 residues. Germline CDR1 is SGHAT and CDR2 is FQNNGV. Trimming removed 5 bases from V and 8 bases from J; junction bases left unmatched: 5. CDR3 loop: CASSRGTVEKLFF. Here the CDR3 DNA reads TGTGCCAGCAGCCGGGGGACAGTCGAAAAACTGTTTTTT.

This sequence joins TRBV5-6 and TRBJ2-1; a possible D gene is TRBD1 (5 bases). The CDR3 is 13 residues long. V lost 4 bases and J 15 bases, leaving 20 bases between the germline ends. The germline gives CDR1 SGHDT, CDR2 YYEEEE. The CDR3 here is CASSRKGALGPFF. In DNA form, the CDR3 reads TGTGCCAGCAGCCGGAAAGGGGCTCTGGGTCCGTTCTTC.